This T cell receptor beta chain was sequenced during a study of T cell repertoires in cytomegalovirus infection. About the study: CMV infection and matching HLA type were both indicated by public TCR beta signatures. Study findings and constraints: The study found HLA-C-restricted CMV-specific TCR beta clonotypes dominating the ex vivo response.

TCRdb analysed the reads with MiXCR anew, one entry per CDR3 protein. The sample holds just under 550,000 distinct CDR3 sequences, less than 30% seen once. Turning to this clonotype: Its antigen remains unidentified.

After removal of 0 bases from V and 4 bases from J, the junction contained 2 bases not matched to a gene. This CDR3 comprises 16 residues. The germline V gene has CDR1 MNHNY and CDR2 SVGAGI (reference sequence). Specimen: PBMCs. This receptor was identified in a human donor in good health (CMV status not recorded). Some clones in this sample may be carry-over from other donors' samples. This rearrangement joins TRBV6-6 to TRBJ2-2, with 10 bases matching TRBD1. CDR3 nucleotide sequence: TGTGCCAGCAGTTACTCCGGGACAGGGGTCACCGGGGAGCTGTTTTTT. It encodes CASSYSGTGVTGELFF.